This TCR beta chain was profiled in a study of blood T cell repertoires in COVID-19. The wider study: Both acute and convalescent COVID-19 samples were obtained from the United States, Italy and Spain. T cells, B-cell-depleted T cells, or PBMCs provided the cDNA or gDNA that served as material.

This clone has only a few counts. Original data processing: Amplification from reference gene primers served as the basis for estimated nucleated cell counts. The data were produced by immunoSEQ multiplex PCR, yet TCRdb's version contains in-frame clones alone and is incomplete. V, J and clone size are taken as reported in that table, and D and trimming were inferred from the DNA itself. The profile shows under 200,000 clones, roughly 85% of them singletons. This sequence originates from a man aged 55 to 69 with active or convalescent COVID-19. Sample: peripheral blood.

The CDR3 nucleotides read TGTGCCAGTAGTGATGGGGGCGGCTATAATTCACCCCTCCACTTT. Translation gives CASSDGGGYNSPLHF. The rearrangement uses TRBV19 and TRBJ1-6; D perhaps matches TRBD1 (6 bases). Germline V gene sequence: CDR1 LNHDA, CDR2 SQIVND (reference sequence). The CDR3 runs 15 residues. Deletions cut 5 bases from V and 3 bases from J, with 11 bases between.